This T cell receptor beta chain was obtained from a study of monozygotic twins with inflammatory bowel disease. Findings of the study overall: A reduction in TCRbeta diversity (inverse Simpson) was seen in IBD patients relative to healthy co-twins.

CDR1 DFQATT and CDR2 SNEGSKA come from the germline V gene (reference sequence). This CDR3 has 13 amino acids. As for this clonotype: The antigen remains undetermined.

For each CDR3 protein, TCRdb gives one entry from its re-call of the 5' RACE reads, without DNA. The sample table sets out around 230,000 distinct CDR3 sequences. J is TRBJ1-5 and V is TRBV20-1. The material sequenced was blood. The clonotype was recovered from a human donor with ulcerative colitis or Crohn's disease, or a healthy co-twin of an affected twin (not recorded which). The CDR3 is CSARRASNQPQHF.